This T cell receptor beta chain was documented in a study of technical replicates of blood from a few donors. TCRdb's table, derived via immunoSEQ multiplex PCR, lists solely in-frame clones and lacks some. Among about 100,000 clones listed, about 94% were seen once. The sample comprised T cells isolated from PBMCs. The sequence came from a human donor in good health.

The CDR3 reads CASSHEEEGSTGELFF. CDR3 DNA sequence: TGTGCCAGCAGCCACGAGGAGGAGGGATCAACCGGGGAGCTGTTTTTT. This sequence joins TRBV7-6 and TRBJ2-2; perhaps TRBD2 as D (6 bases). V was shortened by 5 bases and J by 5 bases, with 18 bases between the two germline ends. CDR3 size: 16 residues. The germline gives CDR1 SGHVS, CDR2 FNYEAQ.